These 3 T cell receptor beta chains came from one sample sequenced in a study of T-cell reconstitution after alpha-beta-depleted transplantation in children. It was with unique molecular identifiers that the TCRbeta library was prepared. Using its own MiXCR run on the PCR reads, TCRdb lists one record per CDR3 protein. The table records roughly 250,000 distinct CDR3 sequences, 7.5% to 9.5% of them present only once. This specimen was PBMCs, mostly from graft donor cells, taken 180 days after TCRalphabeta/CD19-depleted stem cell transplant. The receptor source for this set is a male patient aged 10-17 years who had a stem cell transplant for acute lymphoblastic leukemia, so the T cells may come from the graft donor.

This clonotype was counted many times. V is TRBV5-1 and J is TRBJ1-1; tentative D call: TRBD1 (5 bases). The CDR3 length is 13 residues. Between the trimmed V and J ends, which lost 5 bases and 4 bases, there was a span of 12 bases. CDR1 and CDR2 (germline): SGHRS, YFSETQ. The CDR3 here is CASRDGTATEAFF. As DNA, the CDR3 is TGCGCCAGCAGGGATGGGACCGCCACTGAAGCTTTCTTT.

This clonotype was counted many times. The rearrangement links TRBV28 to TRBJ2-7, with TRBD1 identical over 7 bases. Germline CDR1 is MDHEN and CDR2 is SYDVKM. The ends lost 5 bases at V and 2 bases at J; junction bases unmatched: 9. CDR3 length: 15 residues. CDR3 bases: TGTGCCAGCAGTCCCCCCCAGGGGGTAACCTACGAGCAGTACTTC. Protein product: CASSPPQGVTYEQYF.

In its sample, this clonotype was seen many times. The junction shows a germline mismatch at one end, possibly a read error. The genes are TRBV3-1 and TRBJ1-1, with D tentatively TRBD1 (6 bases). This CDR3 is built from 16 residues. Germline V gene lookup returns CDR1 LGHDT and CDR2 YNNKEL (reference sequence). The CDR3 DNA reads TGTGCCAGCAGCCAAAAGAAGGGGGGGAGGGACACTGAATCTTTCTTT. It yields the protein CASSQKKGGRDTESFF.